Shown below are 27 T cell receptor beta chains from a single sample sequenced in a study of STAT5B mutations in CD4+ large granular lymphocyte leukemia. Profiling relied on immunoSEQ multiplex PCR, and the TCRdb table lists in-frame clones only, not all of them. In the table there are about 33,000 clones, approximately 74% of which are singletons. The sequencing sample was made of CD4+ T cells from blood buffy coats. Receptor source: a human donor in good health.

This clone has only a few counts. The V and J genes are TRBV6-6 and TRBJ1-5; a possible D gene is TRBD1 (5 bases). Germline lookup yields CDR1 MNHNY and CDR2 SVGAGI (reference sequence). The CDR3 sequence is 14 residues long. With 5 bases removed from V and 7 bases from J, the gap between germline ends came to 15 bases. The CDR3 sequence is CASSRDSLGQPQHF. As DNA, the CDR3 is TGTGCCAGCAGTCGAGACAGCCTAGGGCAGCCCCAGCATTTT.

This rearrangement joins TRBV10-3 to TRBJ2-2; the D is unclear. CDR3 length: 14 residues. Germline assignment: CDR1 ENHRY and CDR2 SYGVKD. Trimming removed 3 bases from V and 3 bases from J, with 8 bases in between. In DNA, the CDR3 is TGTGCCATCAGTGACAGCCGGGACACCGGGGAGCTGTTTTTT. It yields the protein CAISDSRDTGELFF.

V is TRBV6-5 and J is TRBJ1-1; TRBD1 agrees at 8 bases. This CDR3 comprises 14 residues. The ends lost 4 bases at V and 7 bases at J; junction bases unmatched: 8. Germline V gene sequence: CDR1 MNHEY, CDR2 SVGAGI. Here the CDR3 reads CASSFDRGQGEAFF. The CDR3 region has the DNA TGTGCCAGCAGTTTCGACAGGGGTCAGGGTGAAGCTTTCTTT.

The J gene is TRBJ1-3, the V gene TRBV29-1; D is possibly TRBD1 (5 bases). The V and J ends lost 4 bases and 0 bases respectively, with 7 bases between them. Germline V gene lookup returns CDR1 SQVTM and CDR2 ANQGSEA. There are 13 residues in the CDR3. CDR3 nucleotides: TGCAGCGTTGCAGGGAGCTCTGGAAACACCATATATTTT. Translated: CSVAGSSGNTIYF.

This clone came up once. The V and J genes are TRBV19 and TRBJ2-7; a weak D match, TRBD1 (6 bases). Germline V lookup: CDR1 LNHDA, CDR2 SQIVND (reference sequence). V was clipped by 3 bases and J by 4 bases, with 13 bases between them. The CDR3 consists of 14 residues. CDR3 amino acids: CASSIWGQVYEQYF. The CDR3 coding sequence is TGTGCCAGTAGTATTTGGGGACAAGTTTACGAGCAGTACTTC.

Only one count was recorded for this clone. CDR3 residues: CASSLIDRGDSYNEQFF. CDR3 in DNA: TGCGCCAGCAGCTTAATTGACAGGGGTGACTCCTACAATGAGCAGTTCTTC. The V and J genes are TRBV5-1 and TRBJ2-1; 8 nucleotides line up with TRBD1. CDR1 and CDR2 from the germline V gene are SGHRS and YFSETQ. V lost 2 bases to trimming and J lost 0 bases; unmatched junction nucleotides: 7. This CDR3 contains 17 residues.

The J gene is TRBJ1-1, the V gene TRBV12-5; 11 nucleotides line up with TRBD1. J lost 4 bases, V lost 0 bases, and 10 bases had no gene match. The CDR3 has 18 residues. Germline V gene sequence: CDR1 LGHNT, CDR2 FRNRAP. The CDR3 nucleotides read TGTGCTAGTGGTTTGGTACTCGGACAGGGGGCTACCGGCACTGAAGCTTTCTTT. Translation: CASGLVLGQGATGTEAFF.

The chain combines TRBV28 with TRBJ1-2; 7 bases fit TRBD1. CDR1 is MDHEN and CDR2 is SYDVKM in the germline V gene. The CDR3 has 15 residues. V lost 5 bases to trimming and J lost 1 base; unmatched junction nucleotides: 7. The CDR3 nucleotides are TGTGCCAGCAGTGGTACCGGGACAGTTAACTATGGCTACACCTTC. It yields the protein CASSGTGTVNYGYTF.

The CDR3 DNA follows: TGTGCCATCAGTGAAAACAATGAGCAGTTCTTC. It yields the protein CAISENNEQFF. J is TRBJ2-1 and V is TRBV10-3; D gene unclear. Germline-derived CDR1 and CDR2 are ENHRY and SYGVKD. The V gene lost 3 bases and the J gene lost 5 bases, with 2 bases spanning the gap. The CDR3 sequence is 11 residues long.

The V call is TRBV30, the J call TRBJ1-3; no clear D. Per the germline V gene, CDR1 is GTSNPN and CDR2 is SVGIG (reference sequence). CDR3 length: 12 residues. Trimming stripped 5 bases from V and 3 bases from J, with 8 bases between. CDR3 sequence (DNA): TGTGCCTGGGGGAGAAATGGAAACACCATATATTTT. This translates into CAWGRNGNTIYF. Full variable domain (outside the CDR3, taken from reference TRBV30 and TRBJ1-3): SQTIHQWPATLVQPVGSPLSLECTVEGTSNPNLYWYRQAAGRGLQLLFYSVGIGQISSEVPQNLSASRPQDRQFILSSKKLLLSDSGFYLCAWGRNGNTIYFGEGSWLTVV.

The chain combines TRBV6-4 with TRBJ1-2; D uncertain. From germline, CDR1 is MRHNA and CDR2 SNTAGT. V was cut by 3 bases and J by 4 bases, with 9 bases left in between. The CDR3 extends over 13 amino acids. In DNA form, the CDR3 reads TGTGCCAGCAGTGAAAACCGGGGCTATGGCTACACCTTC. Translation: CASSENRGYGYTF.

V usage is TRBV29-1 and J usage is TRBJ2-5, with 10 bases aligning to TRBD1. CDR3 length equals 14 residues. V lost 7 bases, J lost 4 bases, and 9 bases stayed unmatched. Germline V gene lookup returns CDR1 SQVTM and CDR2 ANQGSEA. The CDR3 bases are TGCAGCGCTACCGGGACAGGGGAAGCAGAGACCCAGTACTTC. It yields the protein CSATGTGEAETQYF.

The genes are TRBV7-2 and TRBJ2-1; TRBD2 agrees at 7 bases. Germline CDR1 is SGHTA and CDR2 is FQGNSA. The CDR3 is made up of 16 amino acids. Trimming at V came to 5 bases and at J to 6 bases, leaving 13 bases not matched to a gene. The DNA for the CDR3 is TGTGCCAGCAGCCTATCGGGGGAGGGCCTGGTCAATGAGCAGTTCTTC. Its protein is CASSLSGEGLVNEQFF.

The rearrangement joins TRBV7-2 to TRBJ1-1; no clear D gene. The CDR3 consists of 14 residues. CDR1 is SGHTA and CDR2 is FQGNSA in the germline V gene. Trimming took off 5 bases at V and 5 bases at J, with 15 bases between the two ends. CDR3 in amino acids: CASSPLEGWTEAFF. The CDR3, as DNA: TGTGCCAGCAGCCCATTGGAGGGTTGGACTGAAGCTTTCTTT.

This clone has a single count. The CDR3 is CASSLATANYGYTF. CDR3 DNA sequence: TGTGCCAGCAGCTTGGCGACGGCCAACTATGGCTACACCTTC. The chain couples TRBV7-9 to TRBJ1-2; D is unresolved. This CDR3 has 14 residues. Trimming stripped 3 bases from V and 2 bases from J, with 10 bases between. Germline V gives CDR1 SEHNR, CDR2 FQNEAQ (reference sequence).

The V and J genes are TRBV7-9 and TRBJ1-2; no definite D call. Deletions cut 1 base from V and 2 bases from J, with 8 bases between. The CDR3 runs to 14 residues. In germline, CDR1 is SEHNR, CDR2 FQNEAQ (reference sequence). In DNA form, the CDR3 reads TGTGCCAGCAGCTTAGAAGGCGGGAACTATGGCTACACCTTC. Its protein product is CASSLEGGNYGYTF.

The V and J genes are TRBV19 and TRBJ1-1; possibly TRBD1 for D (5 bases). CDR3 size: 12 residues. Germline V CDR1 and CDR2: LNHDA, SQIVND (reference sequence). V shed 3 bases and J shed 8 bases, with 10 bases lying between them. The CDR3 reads CASSMRAGEAFF. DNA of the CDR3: TGTGCCAGTAGTATGCGGGCAGGGGAAGCTTTCTTT.

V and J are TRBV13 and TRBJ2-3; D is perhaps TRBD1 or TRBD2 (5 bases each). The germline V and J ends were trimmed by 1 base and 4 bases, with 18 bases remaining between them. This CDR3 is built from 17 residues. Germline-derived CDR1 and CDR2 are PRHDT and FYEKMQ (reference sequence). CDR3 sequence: CASSLVSGRPDADTQYF. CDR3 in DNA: TGTGCCAGCAGCTTAGTTTCAGGGAGACCCGACGCAGATACGCAGTATTTT.

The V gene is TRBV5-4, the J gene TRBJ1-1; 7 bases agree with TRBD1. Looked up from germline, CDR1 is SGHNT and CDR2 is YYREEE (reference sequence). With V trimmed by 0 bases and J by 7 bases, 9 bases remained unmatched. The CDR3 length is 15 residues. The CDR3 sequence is CASSLDVGGRGEAFF. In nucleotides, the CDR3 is TGTGCCAGCAGCTTGGACGTAGGGGGCCGGGGTGAAGCTTTCTTT.

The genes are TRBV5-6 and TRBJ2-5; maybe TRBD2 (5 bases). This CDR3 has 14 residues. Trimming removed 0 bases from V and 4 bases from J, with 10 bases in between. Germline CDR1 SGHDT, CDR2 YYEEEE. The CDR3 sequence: CASSLAAEGETQYF. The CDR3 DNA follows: TGTGCCAGCAGCTTGGCCGCAGAGGGAGAGACCCAGTACTTC.

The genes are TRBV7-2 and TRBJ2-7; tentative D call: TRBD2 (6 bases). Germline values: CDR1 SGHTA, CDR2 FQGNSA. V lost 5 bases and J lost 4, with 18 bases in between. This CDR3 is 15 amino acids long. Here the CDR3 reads CASSSYGTDYYEQYF. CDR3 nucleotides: TGTGCCAGCAGCAGCTACGGGACGGACTATTACGAGCAGTACTTC.

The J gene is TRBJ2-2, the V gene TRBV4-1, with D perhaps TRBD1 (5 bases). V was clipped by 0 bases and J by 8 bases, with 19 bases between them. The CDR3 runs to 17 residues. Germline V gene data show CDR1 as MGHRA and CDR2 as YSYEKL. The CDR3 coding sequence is TGCGCCAGCAGCCAAGAAATTCATATAACAGGCCATGGGGAGCTGTTTTTT. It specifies CASSQEIHITGHGELFF.

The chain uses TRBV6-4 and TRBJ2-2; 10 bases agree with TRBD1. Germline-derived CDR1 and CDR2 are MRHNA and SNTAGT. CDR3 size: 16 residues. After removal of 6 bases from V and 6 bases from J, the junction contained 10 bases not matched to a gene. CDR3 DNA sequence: TGTGCCAGCAGAAGAGAACCGGGACAGGGGCCCGGGGAGCTGTTTTTT. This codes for CASRREPGQGPGELFF.

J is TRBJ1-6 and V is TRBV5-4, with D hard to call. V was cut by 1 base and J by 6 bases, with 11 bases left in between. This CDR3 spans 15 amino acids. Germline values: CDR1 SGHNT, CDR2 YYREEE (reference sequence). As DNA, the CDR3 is TGTGCCAGCAGCTTGTTCAGGAAAGGTAATTCACCCCTCCACTTT. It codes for CASSLFRKGNSPLHF.

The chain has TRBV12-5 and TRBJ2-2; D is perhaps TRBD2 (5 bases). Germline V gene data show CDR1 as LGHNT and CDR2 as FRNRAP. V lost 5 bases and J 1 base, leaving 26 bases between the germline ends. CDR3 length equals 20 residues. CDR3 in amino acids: CASGPTGMGWYRGNTGELFF. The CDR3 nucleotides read TGTGCTAGTGGTCCAACTGGTATGGGATGGTATCGGGGGAACACCGGGGAGCTGTTTTTT.

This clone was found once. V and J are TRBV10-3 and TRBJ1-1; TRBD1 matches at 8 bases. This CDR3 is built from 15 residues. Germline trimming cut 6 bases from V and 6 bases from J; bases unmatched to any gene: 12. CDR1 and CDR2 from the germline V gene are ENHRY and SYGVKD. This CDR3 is CAISDPDRGLAEAFF. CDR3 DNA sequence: TGTGCCATCAGCGACCCCGACAGGGGCCTTGCTGAAGCTTTCTTT.

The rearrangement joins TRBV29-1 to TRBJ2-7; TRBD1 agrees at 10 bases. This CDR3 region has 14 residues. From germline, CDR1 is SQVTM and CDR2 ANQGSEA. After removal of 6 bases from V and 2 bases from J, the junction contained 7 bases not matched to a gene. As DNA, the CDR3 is TGCAGCGTCGGGGACAGGGGCCTAACCTACGAGCAGTACTTC. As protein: CSVGDRGLTYEQYF.